These 25 T cell receptor beta chains originate from one sample sequenced in a study of shared clonotypes between healthy human individuals. Data came from immunoSEQ multiplex PCR; TCRdb stores just in-frame clones and leaves some out. The table shows about 2.4 million clones, with roughly 93% occurring only once. The sequenced sample consisted of naive CD4+ T cells from PBMCs. The subset denotes: CD45RA+ positively selected. Receptor source: a man younger than 35 in good health. Some clones in this sample may be carry-over from other donors' samples.

The chain has TRBV7-2 and TRBJ1-4; 8 nucleotides match TRBD1. Losses at the gene ends were 4 bases for V and 8 bases for J; bases not matched to a gene: 9. Germline V CDR1 and CDR2: SGHTA, FQGNSA. This CDR3 has 15 amino acids. The CDR3 bases are TGTGCCAGCAGCTCCTGGACAGGGATTGAGGAAAAACTGTTTTTT. The encoded protein is CASSSWTGIEEKLFF.

This clone has just one count. This chain connects TRBV7-9 to TRBJ2-1, with a possible D match to TRBD2 (6 bases). This CDR3 has 16 residues. V lost 1 base to trimming and J lost 3 bases, with 13 bases between them. Germline V gene sequence: CDR1 SEHNR, CDR2 FQNEAQ (reference sequence). The CDR3 DNA reads TGTGCCAGCAGCTTAGGTGGTAGCGGAAACTACAATGAGCAGTTCTTC. Its protein is CASSLGGSGNYNEQFF.

This chain uses TRBV28 with TRBJ1-2; D might be TRBD1 (6 bases). There are 13 residues in the CDR3. CDR1 is MDHEN, CDR2 SYDVKM, per germline. V was shortened by 6 bases and J by 6 bases, with 14 bases between the two germline ends. Written as DNA, the CDR3 is TGTGCCAGCAGGGCGGGACAACGGGATGGCTACACCTTC. Translated, it gives CASRAGQRDGYTF.

The chain joins TRBV11-2 to TRBJ1-1; perhaps TRBD1 as D (6 bases). With 1 base removed from V and 0 bases from J, the gap between germline ends came to 21 bases. CDR3 length: 19 amino acids. Germline V CDR1 and CDR2: SGHAT, FQNNGV. CDR3 nucleotides: TGTGCCAGCAGCTTAGTGGTGATTCTCGGACAGACCATGAACACTGAAGCTTTCTTT. It yields the protein CASSLVVILGQTMNTEAFF.

With regard to this clone: Other nucleotide sequences from this sample produce the same CDR3. The chain uses TRBV5-1 and TRBJ1-2; D is unresolved. The CDR3 spans 12 residues. CDR1 and CDR2 from the germline V gene are SGHRS and YFSETQ. V lost 0 bases to trimming and J lost 4 bases, with 4 bases between them. CDR3 sequence (DNA): TGCGCCAGCAGCTTGGCAGGCTATGGCTACACCTTC. Translating gives CASSLAGYGYTF.

V and J are TRBV7-2 and TRBJ2-7; the D is unclear. The CDR3 has 13 residues. V was cut by 2 bases and J by 1 base, with 6 bases left in between. Germline V CDR1 and CDR2: SGHTA, FQGNSA. The DNA of the CDR3 is TGTGCCAGCAGCTTAAGAGTATCCTACGAGCAGTACTTC. Translated, it gives CASSLRVSYEQYF.

The V and J genes are TRBV25-1 and TRBJ2-2; unclear D gene. Per the germline V gene, CDR1 is MGHDK and CDR2 is SYGVNS. The CDR3 length is 14 residues. Between the trimmed V and J ends, which lost 8 bases and 2 bases, there was a span of 12 bases. The CDR3 here is CASQLPGNTGELFF. CDR3 nucleotide sequence: TGTGCCAGCCAACTGCCAGGAAACACCGGGGAGCTGTTTTTT.

This clone was counted between two and nine times. The rearrangement joins TRBV7-2 to TRBJ1-5; possibly TRBD1 for D (5 bases). There are 14 residues in the CDR3. The germline V and J ends were trimmed by 5 bases and 4 bases, with 12 bases remaining between them. Germline values: CDR1 SGHTA, CDR2 FQGNSA. CDR3 sequence: CASSLVGANQPQHF. CDR3 nucleotides: TGTGCCAGCAGCCTAGTAGGGGCAAATCAGCCCCAGCATTTT.

As concerns this clone: Other nucleotide sequences from this sample produce the same CDR3. This sequence joins TRBV30 and TRBJ1-5, with unresolved D. Germline values: CDR1 GTSNPN, CDR2 SVGIG (reference sequence). V lost 1 base, J lost 0 bases, and 4 bases lay in between. The CDR3 is 13 amino acids. The CDR3 nucleotides read TGTGCCTGGAGTGGGTATAGCAATCAGCCCCAGCATTTT. Translated, it gives CAWSGYSNQPQHF.

The chain is built from TRBV18 and TRBJ2-1; a possible D gene is TRBD2 (6 bases). This CDR3 has 15 amino acids. Germline V gives CDR1 KGHSH, CDR2 LQKENI. Trimming stripped 2 bases from V and 0 bases from J, with 8 bases between. The CDR3 coding sequence is TGTGCCAGCTCACCAATAGCGGACTCCTACAATGAGCAGTTCTTC. Translated: CASSPIADSYNEQFF.

Regarding this clone: Other DNA sequences within the sample encode an identical CDR3. This rearrangement joins TRBV28 to TRBJ2-4; TRBD2 is a possible D gene (6 bases). V was shortened by 3 bases and J by 0 bases, with 9 bases between the two germline ends. The germline V gene has CDR1 MDHEN and CDR2 SYDVKM. The CDR3 runs to 15 residues. As DNA, the CDR3 is TGTGCCAGCAGTTTTCCGGGACTAGCCAAAAACATTCAGTACTTC. This encodes CASSFPGLAKNIQYF.

The chain recombines TRBV4-1 with TRBJ2-1; TRBD1 is a possible D gene (6 bases). Germline V gene sequence: CDR1 MGHRA, CDR2 YSYEKL. The CDR3 has 15 residues. The germline V and J ends were trimmed by 4 bases and 0 bases, with 10 bases remaining between them. CDR3 sequence reads: CASSRQDSSYNEQFF. The CDR3 nucleotides read TGCGCCAGCAGCCGGCAGGACAGCTCCTACAATGAGCAGTTCTTC.

J is TRBJ2-7 and V is TRBV7-2, with D perhaps TRBD1 (5 bases). Germline assignment: CDR1 SGHTA and CDR2 FQGNSA. Trimming took 3 bases from V and 4 from J, leaving 16 bases between them. This CDR3 is 15 amino acids long. For the CDR3, the DNA is TGTGCCAGCAGCTTTCAACGGGTAGGGGATTACGAGCAGTACTTC. This encodes CASSFQRVGDYEQYF. The variable domain in full, with the rest retrieved from reference TRBV7-2 and TRBJ2-7, is GAGVSQSPSNKVTEKGKDVELRCDPISGHTALYWYRQSLGQGLEFLIYFQGNSAPDKSGLPSDRFSAERTGGSVSTLTIQRTQQEDSAVYLCASSFQRVGDYEQYFGPGTRLTVT.

The V and J genes are TRBV15 and TRBJ2-5; D gene uncertain. Looked up from germline, CDR1 is LNHNV and CDR2 is YYDKDF (reference sequence). The CDR3 is 15 amino acids. V was pared by 4 bases and J by 2 bases, with 14 bases between. The CDR3 nucleotides are TGTGCCACCAGCATACAAGTAGGGCTACAAGAGACCCAGTACTTC. Translation: CATSIQVGLQETQYF. Using reference TRBV15 and TRBJ2-5 for the parts outside the CDR3, the full variable domain is DAMVIQNPRYQVTQFGKPVTLSCSQTLNHNVMYWYQQKSSQAPKLLFHYYDKDFNNEADTPDNFQSRRPNTSFCFLDIRSPGLGDTAMYLCATSIQVGLQETQYFGPGTRLLVL.

To note about this clone: Other DNA variants within this sample encode the same CDR3. The V gene is TRBV5-1, the J gene TRBJ1-4; 9 bases are a match to TRBD1. Germline CDR1 SGHRS, CDR2 YFSETQ. The CDR3 extends over 15 amino acids. The V gene end was trimmed by 0 bases and the J gene end by 3 bases; junction bases not matched to a gene: 0. CDR3 loop: CASSLGDRANEKLFF. In DNA form, the CDR3 reads TGCGCCAGCAGCTTGGGGGACAGGGCTAATGAAAAACTGTTTTTT.

The rearrangement links TRBV27 to TRBJ2-1; TRBD2 is a possible D gene (5 bases). CDR3 length: 14 residues. V was trimmed by 4 bases and J by 3 bases, leaving 10 bases between them. Per the germline V gene, CDR1 is MNHEY and CDR2 is SMNVEV (reference sequence). CDR3 coding DNA: TGTGCCAGCAGTTACCGGGGTTACTACAATGAGCAGTTCTTC. This sequence encodes CASSYRGYYNEQFF.

This chain uses TRBV9 with TRBJ2-2; D possibly corresponds to TRBD1 (6 bases). The CDR3 is 16 residues long. The V gene's germline CDR1 is SGDLS and CDR2 YYNGEE. V was pared by 0 bases and J by 3 bases, with 12 bases between. In nucleotides, the CDR3 is TGTGCCAGCAGCGTAGGGTCAGGGGCCCACACCGGGGAGCTGTTTTTT. Protein: CASSVGSGAHTGELFF.

This clone showed up just once. The chain uses TRBV7-9 and TRBJ1-1; no firm D call. The V gene's germline CDR1 is SEHNR and CDR2 FQNEAQ (reference sequence). V lost 0 bases and J 6 bases, leaving 17 bases between the germline ends. The CDR3 has 16 residues. The CDR3 DNA is TGTGCCAGCAGCTTAGCCGTCCGGGTACAGAGAGCTGAAGCTTTCTTT. This encodes CASSLAVRVQRAEAFF.

V usage is TRBV2 and J usage is TRBJ2-2; 9 positions match TRBD2. After removal of 5 bases from V and 13 bases from J, the junction contained 8 bases not matched to a gene. The CDR3 is 13 amino acids. Germline V gene data show CDR1 as SNHLY and CDR2 as FYNNEI. The CDR3 protein is CASSLGLAVGLFF. CDR3 sequence (DNA): TGTGCCAGCAGTTTGGGACTAGCTGTGGGGCTGTTTTTT.

The chain links TRBV15 to TRBJ2-7, with D unresolved. Germline V gene lookup returns CDR1 LNHNV and CDR2 YYDKDF (reference sequence). Deletions cut 0 bases from V and 4 bases from J, with 7 bases between. The CDR3 spans 13 residues. DNA of the CDR3: TGTGCCACCAGCAGAGATGGCAGATACGAGCAGTACTTC. Translation gives CATSRDGRYEQYF.

About this clone itself: The identical CDR3 is also encoded by other nucleotide sequences in the sample. V is TRBV5-1 and J is TRBJ2-3; no reliable D call. CDR1 is SGHRS and CDR2 is YFSETQ in the germline V gene. The CDR3 spans 14 residues. Trimming stripped 1 base from V and 3 bases from J, with 9 bases between. The CDR3 loop is CASSLRQVTDTQYF. In nucleotides, the CDR3 is TGCGCCAGCAGCTTGCGGCAAGTAACAGATACGCAGTATTTT.

The chain joins TRBV5-6 to TRBJ1-5; the D gene is possibly TRBD1 (6 bases). The CDR3 is made up of 14 amino acids. Trimming cost V 0 bases and J 6 bases, with 10 bases left between them. In germline, CDR1 is SGHDT, CDR2 YYEEEE. The CDR3 region is CASSLEGGGQPQHF. In DNA, the CDR3 is TGTGCCAGCAGCTTGGAAGGGGGAGGTCAGCCCCAGCATTTT. Full variable domain (missing parts from reference TRBV5-6 and TRBJ1-5): DAGVTQSPTHLIKTRGQQVTLRCSPKSGHDTVSWYQQALGQGPQFIFQYYEEEERQRGNFPDRFSGHQFPNYSSELNVNALLLGDSALYLCASSLEGGGQPQHFGDGTRLSIL.

The chain uses TRBV7-6 and TRBJ2-3; 8 nucleotides agree with TRBD2. This CDR3 has 17 residues. V lost 3 bases to trimming and J lost 2 bases; unmatched junction nucleotides: 10. CDR1 and CDR2 (germline): SGHVS, FNYEAQ. The CDR3 coding sequence is TGTGCCAGCAGCTTGACCCCAGCGGGAGCCGTCACAGATACGCAGTATTTT. It encodes CASSLTPAGAVTDTQYF.

V usage is TRBV7-2 and J usage is TRBJ2-7, with 7 bases lining up with TRBD1. The CDR3 contains 14 residues. Germline V gene data show CDR1 as SGHTA and CDR2 as FQGNSA. V gave up 5 bases and J gave up 4 bases; unmatched junction bases: 8. The CDR3 is CASSPRQGQYEQYF. The CDR3 region has the DNA TGTGCCAGCAGCCCAAGACAGGGACAGTACGAGCAGTACTTC.

The chain joins TRBV27 to TRBJ2-1, with D possibly matching TRBD2 (5 bases). Germline loops: CDR1 MNHEY, CDR2 SMNVEV (reference sequence). V lost 6 bases to trimming and J lost 2 bases, with 14 bases between them. The CDR3 sequence is 15 residues long. The CDR3 nucleotides read TGTGCCAGCAGCCGATACGGGGTCACCTACAATGAGCAGTTCTTC. Translation gives CASSRYGVTYNEQFF.